The 7 T cell receptor beta chains presented below share a single source sample, sequenced in a study of control samples from healthy donors and cancer patients. Repertoires were generated with immunoSEQ multiplex PCR, while TCRdb's copy carries only in-frame clones and drops some. The sample holds about 130,000 clones, about 90% seen once. The material sequenced was blood. These receptors came from a man aged 18-30 years in good health.

The gene calls are TRBV7-2 and TRBJ1-2, with unresolved D. The germline V and J ends were trimmed by 1 base and 4 bases, with 13 bases remaining between them. The CDR3 has 15 amino acids. Germline V gene lookup returns CDR1 SGHTA and CDR2 FQGNSA. In DNA, the CDR3 is TGTGCCAGCAGCTTAGGAGTCGGAACTTTCTATGGCTACACCTTC. Translation gives CASSLGVGTFYGYTF.

The chain joins TRBV7-3 to TRBJ2-1; 11 bases are a match to TRBD2. Losses at the gene ends were 0 bases for V and 6 bases for J; bases not matched to a gene: 4. The CDR3 spans 16 residues. Germline V CDR1 and CDR2: SGHTA, FQGTGA. CDR3 in DNA: TGTGCCAGCAGCTTAACGGTGACTAGCGGGACCAATGAGCAGTTCTTC. It is translated as CASSLTVTSGTNEQFF.

The rearrangement joins TRBV7-2 to TRBJ2-5, with 8 bases that match TRBD1. The germline gives CDR1 SGHTA, CDR2 FQGNSA. V lost 5 bases and J lost 5; bases outside the gene matches: 7. There are 14 residues in the CDR3. As DNA, the CDR3 is TGTGCCAGCAGCACTAACAGGGGGTCTGAGACCCAGTACTTC. Translation gives CASSTNRGSETQYF.

This chain uses TRBV14 with TRBJ2-7; 11 bases match TRBD1. CDR3 length equals 17 residues. Germline V gene lookup returns CDR1 SGHDN and CDR2 FVKESK. Losses at the gene ends were 2 bases for V and 1 base for J; bases not matched to a gene: 7. As DNA, the CDR3 is TGTGCCAGCAGCCAACCGGGACAGGGGGACCCTTCCTACGAGCAGTACTTC. Residues: CASSQPGQGDPSYEQYF.

The chain is built from TRBV2 and TRBJ1-2; 7 bases line up with TRBD1. In germline, CDR1 is SNHLY, CDR2 FYNNEI. This CDR3 is built from 14 residues. The ends lost 6 bases at V and 4 bases at J; junction bases unmatched: 8. CDR3 coding DNA: TGTGCCAGCAGCCCCTCAGGGGGGGGCTATGGCTACACCTTC. It translates to CASSPSGGGYGYTF.

V is TRBV19 and J is TRBJ2-7; D is perhaps TRBD1 (6 bases). The CDR3 runs 15 residues. Per germline, CDR1 LNHDA and CDR2 SQIVND (reference sequence). The germline V and J ends were trimmed by 5 bases and 2 bases, with 16 bases remaining between them. CDR3 in amino acids: CASSARQAITYEQYF. The CDR3 DNA reads TGTGCCAGTAGTGCGCGACAGGCTATCACCTACGAGCAGTACTTC.

The chain has TRBV3-1 (or the pseudogene TRBV3-2) and TRBJ2-3; tentatively, D is TRBD1 or TRBD2 (5 bases each). The ends were cut back, 2 bases at V and 4 bases at J, with 10 bases in the middle. The germline V gene encodes CDR1 LGHDT and CDR2 YNNKEL (reference sequence). CDR3 size: 14 residues. CDR3 residues: CASSQQPGPDTQYF. Here the CDR3 DNA reads TGTGCCAGCAGCCAACAACCGGGACCAGATACGCAGTATTTT.